The 26 T cell receptor beta chains below were found in one sample sequenced in a study of cytomegalovirus exposure and HLA in healthy donors. PCR used 60 Vbeta primers and 13 Jbeta primers. Clones were sequenced by immunoSEQ multiplex PCR, and TCRdb holds only the in-frame ones, with some missing. The sample has more than 100,000 clones, 70% to 80% seen once; the top ten hold 8.2%. Sequencing used PBMCs. The receptor set was obtained from a woman in her 40s in good health and CMV-seropositive.

The chain is built from TRBV19 and TRBJ1-1, with TRBD1 matching over 12 bases. Germline values: CDR1 LNHDA, CDR2 SQIVND (reference sequence). The CDR3 length is 15 residues. Trimming at V came to 7 bases and at J to 1 base, leaving 4 bases not matched to a gene. CDR3 sequence: CASKGDRGRNTEAFF. DNA of the CDR3: TGTGCCAGTAAGGGGGACAGGGGGCGGAACACTGAAGCTTTCTTT.

This chain uses TRBV5-1 with TRBJ1-3, with D perhaps TRBD1 (6 bases). The CDR3 loop spans 17 amino acids. Germline lookup yields CDR1 SGHRS and CDR2 YFSETQ. V was cut by 2 bases and J by 0 bases, with 15 bases left in between. The DNA for the CDR3 is TGCGCCAGCAGCTTCCAACCTACAGGGCGCTCTGGAAACACCATATATTTT. This gives the protein CASSFQPTGRSGNTIYF. Together with reference TRBV5-1 and TRBJ1-3, the CDR3 gives the full variable domain: KAGVTQTPRYLIKTRGQQVTLSCSPISGHRSVSWYQQTPGQGLQFLFEYFSETQRNKGNFPGRFSGRQFSNSRSEMNVSTLELGDSALYLCASSFQPTGRSGNTIYFGEGSWLTVV.

V and J are TRBV5-1 and TRBJ2-1; 11 positions agree with TRBD2. J lost 3 bases, V lost 4 bases, and 3 bases had no gene match. Germline V lookup: CDR1 SGHRS, CDR2 YFSETQ. This CDR3 region has 15 residues. In nucleotides, the CDR3 is TGCGCCAGCAGCGACACTAGCGGGGGCTACAATGAGCAGTTCTTC. Amino acid sequence: CASSDTSGGYNEQFF.

This clone was found once. The chain recombines TRBV5-1 with TRBJ2-3, with D uncertain. CDR1 is SGHRS and CDR2 is YFSETQ in the germline V gene. CDR3 size: 14 residues. The V end lost 5 bases, the J end lost 3 bases, and 13 bases lay between the germline ends. DNA for the CDR3: TGCGCCAGCAGACCAAACGTCGGGACAGATACGCAGTATTTT. This translates into CASRPNVGTDTQYF.

J is TRBJ1-2 and V is TRBV4-3, with a weak D call TRBD1 (5 bases). From germline, CDR1 is LGHNA and CDR2 YSLEER. The CDR3 has 16 amino acids. V was trimmed by 5 bases and J by 5 bases, leaving 21 bases between them. The CDR3 DNA reads as TGCGCCAGCAGCAACTACCCCCCAGGGAAGGGTTATGGCTACACCTTC. This encodes CASSNYPPGKGYGYTF.

This clone was recorded a few times. The chain couples TRBV5-1 to TRBJ2-7, with 7 bases identical to TRBD1. The CDR3 totals 13 residues. V lost 4 bases to trimming and J lost 3 bases; unmatched junction nucleotides: 4. Germline-derived CDR1 and CDR2 are SGHRS and YFSETQ. As DNA, the CDR3 is TGCGCCAGCAGCCCACAGGGGAACTACGAGCAGTACTTC. It specifies CASSPQGNYEQYF.

J is TRBJ2-7 and V is TRBV4-1; 10 positions match TRBD1. Germline V gene data show CDR1 as MGHRA and CDR2 as YSYEKL. The CDR3 contains 15 residues. Trimming removed 5 bases from V and 5 bases from J; junction bases left unmatched: 9. CDR3 coding DNA: TGCGCCAGCAGCAATAGACAGGGGGCAATAGACGAGCAGTACTTC. Translating it yields CASSNRQGAIDEQYF.

V gene TRBV4-1 combines with J gene TRBJ1-1; 9 nucleotides line up with TRBD1. Germline CDR1 and CDR2: MGHRA and YSYEKL. V gave up 0 bases and J gave up 11 bases; unmatched junction bases: 7. There are 14 residues in the CDR3. DNA for the CDR3: TGCGCCAGCAGCCAAGAGCCCCGGACAGGGGCGGCTTTCTTT. Protein sequence: CASSQEPRTGAAFF.

The chain employs TRBV2 and TRBJ2-5, with 9 bases that match TRBD1. V was clipped by 7 bases and J by 5 bases; unmatched bases: 8. The germline CDR1 and CDR2 sequences are SNHLY and FYNNEI. This CDR3 spans 14 amino acids. CDR3 residues: CASNRQGGGETQYF. As DNA, the CDR3 is TGTGCCAGCAACCGACAGGGGGGAGGCGAGACCCAGTACTTC.

This clone was detected only a few times. The V gene is TRBV11-2, the J gene TRBJ1-2, with 12 bases that match TRBD1. The germline gives CDR1 SGHAT, CDR2 FQNNGV. Trimming removed 5 bases from V and 4 bases from J; junction bases left unmatched: 14. There are 18 residues in the CDR3. The CDR3 reads CASSPGPGQGAFGYGYTF. The CDR3 bases are TGTGCCAGCAGCCCGGGGCCGGGACAGGGGGCATTCGGCTATGGCTACACCTTC.

This clone was counted a few times. As DNA, the CDR3 is TGTGCCAGCAGTGAAGACAGGGGGGAAGGCTACACCTTC. It is translated as CASSEDRGEGYTF. The genes are TRBV25-1 and TRBJ1-2; 9 bases are shared with TRBD1. The CDR3 has 13 amino acids. Per the germline V gene, CDR1 is MGHDK and CDR2 is SYGVNS. V was clipped by 2 bases and J by 8 bases; unmatched bases: 3.

The chain couples TRBV10-2 to TRBJ1-1; the match to TRBD1 covers 9 bases. Germline trimming cut 7 bases from V and 4 bases from J; bases unmatched to any gene: 10. CDR3 size: 15 residues. From germline, CDR1 is WSHSY and CDR2 SAAADI. CDR3 coding DNA: TGCGCCAGCACCTTGGGACAGGGCGAGGGCACTGAAGCTTTCTTT. Translated: CASTLGQGEGTEAFF.

The chain recombines TRBV7-2 with TRBJ2-2, with D unresolved. V was clipped by 6 bases and J by 5 bases, with 10 bases between them. The CDR3 has 13 residues. Looked up from germline, CDR1 is SGHTA and CDR2 is FQGNSA. The CDR3 DNA sequence: TGTGCCAGCAGTATGAGTCGGACCGGGGAGCTGTTTTTT. It specifies CASSMSRTGELFF.

This clone was seen once. The genes are TRBV7-2 and TRBJ1-2, with no clear D. Trimming removed 2 bases at V and 4 bases at J, with 14 bases between. The CDR3 has 15 residues. CDR1 and CDR2 from the germline V gene are SGHTA and FQGNSA. The CDR3 bases are TGTGCCAGCAGCTTATCGCTGGGGAGCTTCTATGGCTACACCTTC. This sequence encodes CASSLSLGSFYGYTF. The full variable domain, in which reference TRBV7-2 and TRBJ1-2 provide the parts outside the CDR3, is GAGVSQSPSNKVTEKGKDVELRCDPISGHTALYWYRQSLGQGLEFLIYFQGNSAPDKSGLPSDRFSAERTGGSVSTLTIQRTQQEDSAVYLCASSLSLGSFYGYTFGSGTRLTVV.

The CDR3 sequence: CASSQEPTGKAFF. In DNA form, the CDR3 reads TGCGCCAGCAGCCAGGAGCCGACAGGGAAGGCTTTCTTT. This rearrangement joins TRBV4-1 to TRBJ1-1; 7 nucleotides agree with TRBD1. The V gene end was trimmed by 3 bases and the J gene end by 11 bases; junction bases not matched to a gene: 9. CDR3 length: 13 residues. Germline lookup yields CDR1 MGHRA and CDR2 YSYEKL.

The chain recombines TRBV6-1 with TRBJ2-6, with D perhaps matching TRBD2 (5 bases). CDR1 and CDR2 (germline): MNHNS, SASEGT. V dropped 9 bases and J dropped 4 bases, with 10 bases sitting between them. The CDR3 runs 13 residues. CDR3: CASSGSGANVLTF. Written as DNA, the CDR3 is TGTGCCAGTTCGGGGAGCGGGGCCAACGTCCTGACTTTC.

This clone was picked up a small number of times. The J gene is TRBJ1-6, the V gene TRBV6-5; TRBD1 aligns across 9 bases. V trimming: 6 bases; J trimming: 8 bases; junction bases outside the gene matches: 5. Germline V lookup: CDR1 MNHEY, CDR2 SVGAGI. The CDR3 loop spans 14 amino acids. CDR3 bases: TGTGCCAGCAGACGGACAGGGGATCATTCACCCCTCCACTTT. Encoded protein: CASRRTGDHSPLHF.

The chain recombines TRBV5-1 with TRBJ1-1; D is perhaps TRBD1 (5 bases). V was pared by 7 bases and J by 1 base, with 11 bases between. Germline V gene sequence: CDR1 SGHRS, CDR2 YFSETQ. The CDR3 loop spans 13 amino acids. The CDR3 protein is CASWGERNTEAFF. The CDR3 nucleotides are TGCGCCAGCTGGGGGGAGAGGAACACTGAAGCTTTCTTT.

The genes are TRBV6-5 and TRBJ1-1; 12 nucleotides agree with TRBD1. CDR1 and CDR2 from the germline V gene are MNHEY and SVGAGI. After removal of 6 bases from V and 4 bases from J, the junction contained 3 bases not matched to a gene. CDR3 length: 14 amino acids. CDR3 in DNA: TGTGCCAGCAGCTCGGGACAGGGGGCCACTGAAGCTTTCTTT. As protein: CASSSGQGATEAFF.

The rearrangement links TRBV6-5 to TRBJ1-1; 10 bases agree with TRBD1. V lost 4 bases to trimming and J lost 5 bases; unmatched junction nucleotides: 10. The CDR3 length is 16 residues. The germline CDR1 and CDR2 sequences are MNHEY and SVGAGI. The CDR3 coding sequence is TGTGCCAGCAGTTCCCCCCGACAGGGGGCAGGAACTGAAGCTTTCTTT. Its translation: CASSSPRQGAGTEAFF.

V usage is TRBV2 and J usage is TRBJ1-2, with 9 bases lining up with TRBD1. The CDR3 covers 15 residues. Germline V gene data show CDR1 as SNHLY and CDR2 as FYNNEI. V lost 5 bases, J lost 2 bases, and 6 bases stayed unmatched. CDR3 protein: CASSQSGTGNYGYTF. The CDR3 DNA follows: TGTGCCAGCAGTCAAAGTGGGACAGGGAACTATGGCTACACCTTC.

The chain combines TRBV9 with TRBJ1-5; a possible D gene is TRBD1 (5 bases). V was trimmed by 3 bases and J by 0 bases, leaving 10 bases between them. The CDR3 covers 15 residues. The germline V gene encodes CDR1 SGDLS and CDR2 YYNGEE. CDR3 coding DNA: TGTGCCAGCAGCGCGGACACCTATAGCAATCAGCCCCAGCATTTT. This encodes CASSADTYSNQPQHF. The complete variable domain, with remaining parts taken from reference TRBV9 and TRBJ1-5, reads DSGVTQTPKHLITATGQRVTLRCSPRSGDLSVYWYQQSLDQGLQFLIQYYNGEERAKGNILERFSAQQFPDLHSELNLSSLELGDSALYFCASSADTYSNQPQHFGDGTRLSIL.

The chain joins TRBV4-3 to TRBJ1-2; TRBD1 aligns across 7 bases. V was clipped by 1 base and J by 6 bases; unmatched bases: 2. This CDR3 comprises 13 residues. Germline-derived CDR1 and CDR2 are LGHNA and YSLEER. This CDR3 is CASSQGQGDGYTF. CDR3 DNA: TGCGCCAGCAGCCAAGGACAGGGTGATGGCTACACCTTC.

The table lists this clone with a few counts. The J gene is TRBJ2-1, the V gene TRBV11-3; 7 bases are a match to TRBD1. Per germline, CDR1 SGHNT and CDR2 YENEEA. J lost 10 bases, V lost 5 bases, and 11 bases had no gene match. This CDR3 spans 14 amino acids. CDR3 in DNA: TGTGCCAGCAGCCCGCACAGGGGCGTTAGGGAGCAGTTCTTC. Amino acids: CASSPHRGVREQFF. Full variable domain (rest looked up from reference TRBV11-3 and TRBJ2-1): EAGVVQSPRYKIIEKKQPVAFWCNPISGHNTLYWYLQNLGQGPELLIRYENEEAVDDSQLPKDRFSAERLKGVDSTLKIQPAELGDSAVYLCASSPHRGVREQFFGPGTRLTVL.

The J gene is TRBJ1-6, the V gene TRBV5-4; 8 bases match TRBD1. In germline, CDR1 is SGHNT, CDR2 YYREEE (reference sequence). The CDR3 is 16 residues long. V dropped 3 bases and J dropped 8; count of bases not matched to a gene: 10. In nucleotides, the CDR3 is TGTGCCAGCAGCTCGTCCCGGACAGGGCGAGATTCACCCCTCCACTTT. This encodes CASSSSRTGRDSPLHF.

The rearrangement joins TRBV2 to TRBJ2-1, with 7 bases identical to TRBD2. After removal of 5 bases from V and 0 bases from J, the junction contained 4 bases not matched to a gene. Germline-derived CDR1 and CDR2 are SNHLY and FYNNEI. The length of the CDR3 is 15 residues. The CDR3 region has the DNA TGTGCCAGCAGTACCGCTAGCGGCTCCTACAATGAGCAGTTCTTC. It yields the protein CASSTASGSYNEQFF.